These 2 T cell receptor beta chains were all obtained from the same sample, sequenced in a study of graft-versus-host responses after intestinal transplantation. Sequenced by immunoSEQ multiplex PCR; TCRdb stores in-frame clones only, minus some. The data show more than 100,000 clones, 80% to 95% seen once. No cognate antigen is known for these TCRs. Sequences were derived from unstimulated CD8+ T cells sorted from spleen or lymph node cells, sampled before intestinal transplant. The receptors were gathered from a human donor who received an intestinal transplant.

This rearrangement joins TRBV7-8 to TRBJ2-3; D call uncertain. The CDR3 is 14 residues long. Germline V gene sequence: CDR1 SGHVS, CDR2 FQNEAQ. Between the trimmed V and J ends, which lost 5 bases and 0 bases, there was a span of 9 bases. CDR3 in amino acids: CASSRRISTDTQYF. The CDR3 bases are TGTGCCAGCAGCCGACGGATCAGCACAGATACGCAGTATTTT.

The chain employs TRBV7-6 and TRBJ2-3, with 7 bases fitting TRBD1. J lost 1 base, V lost 1 base, and 8 bases had no gene match. The CDR3 is 17 residues long. CDR1 is SGHVS and CDR2 is FNYEAQ in the germline V gene. The CDR3: CASSLERGPSRTDTQYF. The CDR3 bases are TGTGCCAGCAGCTTAGAAAGGGGGCCTTCCCGCACAGATACGCAGTATTTT.